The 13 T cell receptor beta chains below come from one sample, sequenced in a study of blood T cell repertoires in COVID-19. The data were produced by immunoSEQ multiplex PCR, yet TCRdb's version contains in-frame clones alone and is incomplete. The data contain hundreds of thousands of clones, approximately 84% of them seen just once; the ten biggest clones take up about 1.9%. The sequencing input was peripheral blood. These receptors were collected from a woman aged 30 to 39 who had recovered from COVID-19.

CDR3: CASSISGQGAGNTIYF. The CDR3 DNA reads TGTGCCAGCTCAATCTCTGGACAGGGGGCTGGAAACACCATATATTTT. The chain is built from TRBV18 and TRBJ1-3; TRBD1 matches at 10 bases. Germline CDR1 reads KGHSH; CDR2 reads LQKENI. V lost 5 bases, J lost 2 bases, and 6 bases stayed unmatched. This CDR3 has 16 residues.

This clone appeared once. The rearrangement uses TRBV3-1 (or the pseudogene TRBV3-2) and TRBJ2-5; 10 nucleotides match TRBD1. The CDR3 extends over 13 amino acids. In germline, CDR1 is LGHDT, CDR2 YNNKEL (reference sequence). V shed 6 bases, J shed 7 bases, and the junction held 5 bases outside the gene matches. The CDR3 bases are TGTGCCAGCAGTATTGGACAGGGGGTGACCCAGTACTTC. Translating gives CASSIGQGVTQYF.

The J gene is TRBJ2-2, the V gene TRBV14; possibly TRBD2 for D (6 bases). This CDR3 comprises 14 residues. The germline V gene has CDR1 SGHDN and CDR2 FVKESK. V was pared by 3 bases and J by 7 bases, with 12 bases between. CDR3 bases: TGTGCCAGCAGCCACAGTACAGCGGGCGGGGAGCTGTTTTTT. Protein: CASSHSTAGGELFF.

DNA for the CDR3: TGTGCCAGCAGTGACTCGAGTCGGGGGACCCTTGGTCCTGAGCAGTTCTTC. It is translated as CASSDSSRGTLGPEQFF. This chain connects TRBV6-4 to TRBJ2-1, with a weak D call TRBD2 (6 bases). Trimming left V 0 bases short and J 9 bases short, with 21 bases between. This CDR3 comprises 17 residues. CDR1 is MRHNA and CDR2 is SNTAGT in the germline V gene.

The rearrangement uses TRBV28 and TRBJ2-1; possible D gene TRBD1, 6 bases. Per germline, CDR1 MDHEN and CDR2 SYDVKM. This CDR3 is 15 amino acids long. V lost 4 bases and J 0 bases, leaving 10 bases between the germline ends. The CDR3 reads CASSSGTSSYNEQFF. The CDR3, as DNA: TGTGCCAGCAGTTCTGGGACAAGCTCCTACAATGAGCAGTTCTTC.

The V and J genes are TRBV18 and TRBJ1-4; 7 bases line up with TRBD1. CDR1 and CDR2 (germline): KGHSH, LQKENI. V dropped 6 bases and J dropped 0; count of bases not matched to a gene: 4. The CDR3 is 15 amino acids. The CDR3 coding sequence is TGTGCCAGCTCTCGGGGACAGCCAACTAATGAAAAACTGTTTTTT. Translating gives CASSRGQPTNEKLFF.

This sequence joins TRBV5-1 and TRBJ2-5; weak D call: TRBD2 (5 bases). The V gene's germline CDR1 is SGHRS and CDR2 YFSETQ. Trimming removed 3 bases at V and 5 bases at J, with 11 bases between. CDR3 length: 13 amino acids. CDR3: CASSSNGEETQYF. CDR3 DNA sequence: TGCGCCAGCAGCTCTAATGGGGAGGAGACCCAGTACTTC.

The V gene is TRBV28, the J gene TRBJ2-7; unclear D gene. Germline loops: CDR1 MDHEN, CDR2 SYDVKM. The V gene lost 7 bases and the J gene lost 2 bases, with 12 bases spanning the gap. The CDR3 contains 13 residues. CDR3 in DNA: TGTGCCAGCACGATACAACCCACCTACGAGCAGTACTTC. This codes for CASTIQPTYEQYF.

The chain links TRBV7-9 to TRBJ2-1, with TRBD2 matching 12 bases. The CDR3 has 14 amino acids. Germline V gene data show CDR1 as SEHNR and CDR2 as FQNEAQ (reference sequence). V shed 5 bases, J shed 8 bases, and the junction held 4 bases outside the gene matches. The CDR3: CASSLTSGSDEQFF. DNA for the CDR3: TGTGCCAGCAGCCTGACTAGCGGGAGTGATGAGCAGTTCTTC.

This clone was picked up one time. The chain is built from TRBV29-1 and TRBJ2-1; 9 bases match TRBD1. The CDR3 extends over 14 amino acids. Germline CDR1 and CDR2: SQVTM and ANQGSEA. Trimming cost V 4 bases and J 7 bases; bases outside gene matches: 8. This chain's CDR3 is CSVGGQGIRNEQFF. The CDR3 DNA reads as TGCAGCGTTGGGGGACAGGGAATCAGGAATGAGCAGTTCTTC.

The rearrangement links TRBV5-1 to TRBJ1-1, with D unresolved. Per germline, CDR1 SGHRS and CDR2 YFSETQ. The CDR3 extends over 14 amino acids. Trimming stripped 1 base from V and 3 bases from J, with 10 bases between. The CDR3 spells CASSLSGPDTEAFF. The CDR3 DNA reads TGCGCCAGCAGCTTGAGTGGGCCGGACACTGAAGCTTTCTTT.

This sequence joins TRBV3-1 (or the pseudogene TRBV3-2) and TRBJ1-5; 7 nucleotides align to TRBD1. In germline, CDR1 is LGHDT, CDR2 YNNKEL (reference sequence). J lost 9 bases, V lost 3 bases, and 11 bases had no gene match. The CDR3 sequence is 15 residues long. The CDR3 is CASSHRGAGGGPQHF. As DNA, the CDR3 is TGTGCCAGCAGCCACAGGGGGGCAGGGGGTGGGCCCCAGCATTTT.

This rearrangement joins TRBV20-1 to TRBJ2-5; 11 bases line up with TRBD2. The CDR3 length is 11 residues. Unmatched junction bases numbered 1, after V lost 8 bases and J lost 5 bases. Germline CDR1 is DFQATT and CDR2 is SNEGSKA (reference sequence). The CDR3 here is CSWTSGETQYF. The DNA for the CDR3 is TGCAGTTGGACTAGCGGGGAGACCCAGTACTTC.